The TCR beta chain described here comes from a study of regulatory T cells in long-lasting Graves disease. CDR3 regions were amplified by Arm-PCR using iRepertoire HTBI primers to build TCR beta libraries. MiXCR was run by TCRdb on the multiplex PCR reads, yielding one entry per CDR3 protein. The table records around 250,000 distinct CDR3 sequences, over 20% of them present only once. V lost 5 bases and J 5 bases, leaving 13 bases between the germline ends. The CDR3 loop spans 14 amino acids. The germline V gene encodes CDR1 LGHDT and CDR2 YNNKEL (reference sequence). Sample time point: newly diagnosed GD, antithyroid drugs for less than 3 months. From PBMCs, RNA was extracted and then used to make the TCR library. Findings and limits, study-wide: Persistent disease was associated with favored TRBV28 usage and with favored use of TRBJ1-2 and TRBJ2-5.

There are many counts of this clonotype. Its target is unknown. The chain links TRBV3-1 to TRBJ1-5; D remains ambiguous. The sequencing used peripheral blood mononuclear cells (PBMCs), collected at new diagnosis, from a patient treated with antithyroid drugs. The receptor was isolated from a female donor with Graves disease. The CDR3 sequence is CASSKTPDDQPQHF. The DNA of the CDR3 is TGTGCCAGCAGCAAGACACCCGACGATCAGCCCCAGCATTTT.